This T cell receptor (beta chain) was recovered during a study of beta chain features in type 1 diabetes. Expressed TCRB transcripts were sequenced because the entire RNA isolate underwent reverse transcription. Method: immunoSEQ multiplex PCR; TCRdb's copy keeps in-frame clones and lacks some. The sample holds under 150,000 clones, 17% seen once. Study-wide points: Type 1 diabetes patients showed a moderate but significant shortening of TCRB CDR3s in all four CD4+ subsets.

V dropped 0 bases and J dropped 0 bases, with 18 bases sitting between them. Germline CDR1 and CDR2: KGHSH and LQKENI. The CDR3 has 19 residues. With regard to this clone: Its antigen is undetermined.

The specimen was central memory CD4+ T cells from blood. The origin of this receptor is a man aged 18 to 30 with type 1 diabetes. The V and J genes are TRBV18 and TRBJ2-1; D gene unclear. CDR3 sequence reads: CASSPPGWMGSSSYNEQFF. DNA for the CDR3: TGTGCCAGCTCACCACCGGGCTGGATGGGATCCAGCTCCTACAATGAGCAGTTCTTC. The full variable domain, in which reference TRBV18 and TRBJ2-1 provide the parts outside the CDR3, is NAGVMQNPRHLVRRRGQEARLRCSPMKGHSHVYWYRQLPEEGLKFMVYLQKENIIDESGMPKERFSAEFPKEGPSILRIQQVVRGDSAAYFCASSPPGWMGSSSYNEQFFGPGTRLTVL.